The 24 T cell receptor beta chains in this list originate from one sample, sequenced in a study of blood T cell repertoires in COVID-19. Generated by immunoSEQ multiplex PCR, the TCRdb table keeps only in-frame clones and is missing some. The sample records 250,000 to 350,000 clones, 80% to 90% being singletons. Sequenced material: PBMCs or T cells enriched from blood (not recorded which). Receptors were obtained from a woman between 18 and 29 years old who had recovered from COVID-19.

V and J are TRBV3-1 (or the pseudogene TRBV3-2) and TRBJ1-2, with TRBD1 as a possible D gene (5 bases). Germline-derived CDR1 and CDR2 are LGHDT and YNNKEL (reference sequence). The CDR3 runs to 12 residues. V was trimmed by 4 bases and J by 5 bases, leaving 8 bases between them. As DNA, the CDR3 is TGTGCCAGCAGCCCCTCAGGGTATGGCTACACCTTC. Its protein is CASSPSGYGYTF.

This chain connects TRBV5-1 to TRBJ2-3, with a tentative D call TRBD1 (5 bases). CDR3 length equals 13 residues. CDR1 is SGHRS and CDR2 is YFSETQ in the germline V gene. V shed 7 bases and J shed 2 bases, with 11 bases lying between them. Here the CDR3 reads CASRDSFTDTQYF. The CDR3 DNA follows: TGCGCCAGCCGAGACAGTTTCACAGATACGCAGTATTTT.

This chain links TRBV9 with TRBJ1-3; possibly TRBD1 for D (5 bases). The CDR3 is 16 amino acids. Trimming shortened V by 3 bases and J by 0 bases, and 13 bases separated the two germline ends. Germline CDR1 reads SGDLS; CDR2 reads YYNGEE. CDR3 in DNA: TGTGCCAGCAGCGACTTGACAGCGAGCTCTGGAAACACCATATATTTT. This encodes CASSDLTASSGNTIYF. Together with reference TRBV9 and TRBJ1-3, the CDR3 gives the full variable domain: DSGVTQTPKHLITATGQRVTLRCSPRSGDLSVYWYQQSLDQGLQFLIQYYNGEERAKGNILERFSAQQFPDLHSELNLSSLELGDSALYFCASSDLTASSGNTIYFGEGSWLTVV.

This clone was found a few times. J is TRBJ2-1 and V is TRBV2; TRBD1 agrees at 7 bases. The ends lost 11 bases at V and 9 bases at J; junction bases unmatched: 10. The CDR3 is 12 residues long. The germline V gene has CDR1 SNHLY and CDR2 FYNNEI. The CDR3 region is CAEPTGDGEQFF. The CDR3 DNA follows: TGTGCCGAACCAACAGGGGATGGTGAGCAGTTCTTC.

The chain joins TRBV30 to TRBJ1-2; no firm D call. The V and J ends lost 2 bases and 6 bases respectively, with 13 bases between them. The CDR3 loop spans 13 amino acids. Germline values: CDR1 GTSNPN, CDR2 SVGIG (reference sequence). The CDR3 DNA reads TGTGCCTGGAGTCACCTCGAGGTCCATGGCTACACCTTC. This codes for CAWSHLEVHGYTF.

The chain has TRBV5-8 and TRBJ2-5, with a tentative D call TRBD1 (6 bases). The CDR3 contains 13 residues. The V gene lost 4 bases and the J gene lost 1 base, with 8 bases spanning the gap. Per germline, CDR1 SGHTS and CDR2 YDEGEE. CDR3 in amino acids: CASSTDSQETQYF. DNA of the CDR3: TGTGCCAGCAGCACGGACAGCCAAGAGACCCAGTACTTC.

As to this clone: A much larger clone differs from this one at a single base, so this may be a read error. This chain links TRBV6-4 with TRBJ2-1, with TRBD2 identical over 11 bases. In germline, CDR1 is MRHNA, CDR2 SNTAGT. This CDR3 is 15 amino acids long. The V segment lost 0 bases and the J segment 6 bases; nucleotides outside the gene matches: 1. The CDR3 protein is CASSDSSGGGNEQFF. As DNA, the CDR3 is TGTGCCAGCAGTGACTCTAGCGGGGGGGGCAATGAGCAGTTCTTC.

This clone was found a few times. The V and J genes are TRBV2 and TRBJ1-1, with D maybe TRBD1 (5 bases). This CDR3 region has 14 residues. The V gene's germline CDR1 is SNHLY and CDR2 FYNNEI. Trimming left V 6 bases short and J 0 bases short, with 11 bases between. This CDR3 is CASRSRGMNTEAFF. CDR3 sequence (DNA): TGTGCCAGCAGATCACGGGGGATGAACACTGAAGCTTTCTTT. Looking up the rest from reference TRBV2 and TRBJ1-1 gives the full variable domain: EPEVTQTPSHQVTQMGQEVILRCVPISNHLYFYWYRQILGQKVEFLVSFYNNEISEKSEIFDDQFSVERPDGSNFTLKIRSTKLEDSAMYFCASRSRGMNTEAFFGQGTRLTVV.

The V and J genes are TRBV12-3 or TRBV12-4 and TRBJ2-1, with TRBD2 matching over 9 bases. The CDR3 is made up of 13 amino acids. Losses at the gene ends were 6 bases for V and 10 bases for J; bases not matched to a gene: 7. DNA for the CDR3: TGTGCCAGCAGGGACGCGGGGGGGAGGGAGCAGTTCTTC. Protein product: CASRDAGGREQFF.

The chain combines TRBV12-5 with TRBJ2-1, with D possibly matching TRBD1 (6 bases). This CDR3 is 14 amino acids long. V lost 4 bases and J 6 bases, leaving 13 bases between the germline ends. Germline-derived CDR1 and CDR2 are LGHNT and FRNRAP. The CDR3 DNA follows: TGTGCTAGTGGTTCCAGGGGCAAGCGCAATGAGCAGTTCTTC. Translation gives CASGSRGKRNEQFF.

The V and J genes are TRBV10-1 and TRBJ1-2; 7 bases are shared with TRBD1. With 2 bases clipped from V and 7 bases from J, the junction kept 4 bases outside the gene matches. The CDR3 totals 13 residues. Germline lookup yields CDR1 WNHNN and CDR2 SYGVQD (reference sequence). The CDR3 sequence is CASSEATGVGYTF. The CDR3, as DNA: TGCGCCAGCAGTGAGGCCACAGGGGTTGGCTACACCTTC.

The chain recombines TRBV29-1 with TRBJ2-7; the D gene is possibly TRBD1 (6 bases). V lost 6 bases to trimming and J lost 0 bases, with 18 bases between them. Germline V gene lookup returns CDR1 SQVTM and CDR2 ANQGSEA. The CDR3 runs 15 residues. This CDR3 reads CSVGFQGQSSYEQYF. CDR3 nucleotides: TGCAGCGTAGGATTTCAGGGGCAAAGCTCCTACGAGCAGTACTTC.

The chain couples TRBV6-5 to TRBJ1-5, with D unresolved. Trimming stripped 8 bases from V and 0 bases from J, with 8 bases between. The CDR3 runs to 13 residues. Looked up from germline, CDR1 is MNHEY and CDR2 is SVGAGI. The CDR3 coding sequence is TGTGCCAGCGCGCCTTATAGCAATCAGCCCCAGCATTTT. This gives the protein CASAPYSNQPQHF.

The rearrangement joins TRBV5-6 to TRBJ1-1, with TRBD1 identical over 7 bases. Germline V lookup: CDR1 SGHDT, CDR2 YYEEEE. The length of the CDR3 is 14 residues. V shed 4 bases, J shed 2 bases, and the junction held 5 bases outside the gene matches. The CDR3 nucleotides are TGTGCCAGCAGCCCCGACAGGGATAACACTGAAGCTTTCTTT. Translated, it gives CASSPDRDNTEAFF. Full variable domain (remainder filled in from reference TRBV5-6 and TRBJ1-1): DAGVTQSPTHLIKTRGQQVTLRCSPKSGHDTVSWYQQALGQGPQFIFQYYEEEERQRGNFPDRFSGHQFPNYSSELNVNALLLGDSALYLCASSPDRDNTEAFFGQGTRLTVV.

The rearrangement uses TRBV28 and TRBJ1-1; no firm D call. Trimming cost V 7 bases and J 5 bases, with 11 bases left between them. The CDR3 totals 12 residues. Germline V gives CDR1 MDHEN, CDR2 SYDVKM. The CDR3 DNA reads TGTGCCAGCACAGAGACGGGAACTGAAGCTTTCTTT. Protein: CASTETGTEAFF.

The DNA of the CDR3 is TGTGCCAGCAGCCCGGGACAGGCTCCCTACGAGCAGTACTTC. Protein: CASSPGQAPYEQYF. V usage is TRBV28 and J usage is TRBJ2-7; 8 bases map to TRBD1. Germline V lookup: CDR1 MDHEN, CDR2 SYDVKM. The ends lost 6 bases at V and 2 bases at J; junction bases unmatched: 6. The CDR3 runs 14 residues. Based on the CDR3 plus reference TRBV28 and TRBJ2-7, the full variable domain is DVKVTQSSRYLVKRTGEKVFLECVQDMDHENMFWYRQDPGLGLRLIYFSYDVKMKEKGDIPEGYSVSREKKERFSLILESASTNQTSMYLCASSPGQAPYEQYFGPGTRLTVT.

The chain recombines TRBV19 with TRBJ2-3, with 10 positions matching TRBD2. The CDR3 contains 18 residues. CDR1 LNHDA and CDR2 SQIVND come from the germline V gene (reference sequence). V was clipped by 5 bases and J by 2 bases; unmatched bases: 13. The CDR3 spells CASSPRLAGGEVTDTQYF. DNA for the CDR3: TGTGCCAGTAGTCCGCGGTTAGCGGGGGGAGAGGTCACAGATACGCAGTATTTT.

The chain employs TRBV27 and TRBJ2-7; D may be TRBD1 (7 bases). Trimming shortened V by 5 bases and J by 1 base, and 12 bases separated the two germline ends. Germline-derived CDR1 and CDR2 are MNHEY and SMNVEV (reference sequence). This CDR3 has 14 amino acids. The CDR3 DNA reads as TGTGCCAGCAGTCTCGCGGGACAGTCCTACGAGCAGTACTTC. It translates to CASSLAGQSYEQYF.

The chain is built from TRBV18 and TRBJ2-1; 11 nucleotides align to TRBD2. CDR1 KGHSH and CDR2 LQKENI come from the germline V gene. The CDR3 covers 14 residues. CDR3: CASKTSGDYNEQFF. Here the CDR3 DNA reads TGTGCATCTAAGACTAGCGGGGATTACAATGAGCAGTTCTTC.

This clone was seen more than once but under ten times. The chain links TRBV7-3 to TRBJ2-7; maybe TRBD2 (6 bases). V was clipped by 4 bases and J by 7 bases, with 11 bases between them. CDR1 SGHTA and CDR2 FQGTGA come from the germline V gene. The CDR3 loop spans 12 amino acids. CDR3 loop: CASSYPGREQYF. The DNA of the CDR3 is TGTGCCAGCAGCTATCCAGGGAGGGAGCAGTACTTC.

CDR3 sequence (DNA): TGTGCCAGCAGCTTCGGGACAACCTACGAGCAGTACTTC. Its protein product is CASSFGTTYEQYF. This chain uses TRBV3-1 (or the pseudogene TRBV3-2) with TRBJ2-7; D possibly corresponds to TRBD1 (6 bases). V gave up 5 bases and J gave up 2 bases, with 10 bases separating them. This CDR3 has 13 amino acids. Germline V gene sequence: CDR1 LGHDT, CDR2 YNNKEL (reference sequence).

The rearrangement links TRBV9 to TRBJ2-1; 7 nucleotides align to TRBD1. Germline CDR1 SGDLS, CDR2 YYNGEE. The CDR3 runs 16 residues. Unmatched junction bases numbered 13, after V lost 2 bases and J lost 8 bases. The CDR3 coding sequence is TGTGCCAGCAGCGTGGCCGGGACAGATCCCTCCCATGAGCAGTTCTTC. This encodes CASSVAGTDPSHEQFF.

This chain joins TRBV19 and TRBJ2-1; 13 bases agree with TRBD2. Germline assignment: CDR1 LNHDA and CDR2 SQIVND (reference sequence). The CDR3 consists of 14 residues. The ends lost 7 bases at V and 6 bases at J; junction bases unmatched: 3. CDR3 sequence (DNA): TGTGCCAGTACCACTAGCGGGAGGGCCAATGAGCAGTTCTTC. The encoded protein is CASTTSGRANEQFF.

This chain uses TRBV28 with TRBJ2-7, with TRBD2 matching 7 bases. This CDR3 has 16 amino acids. Germline V gene sequence: CDR1 MDHEN, CDR2 SYDVKM. V lost 3 bases to trimming and J lost 0 bases; unmatched junction nucleotides: 8. CDR3 DNA: TGTGCCAGCAGTTTTGTTGCGGGAGAAAGCTCCTACGAGCAGTACTTC. It is translated as CASSFVAGESSYEQYF.